This T cell receptor (beta chain) is drawn from a study of sequential checkpoint blockade in melanoma. Overall study context: Maintenance nivolumab came after either treatment sequence.

Stated treatment: randomized to nivolumab then ipilimumab (arm A) or the reverse (arm B). From thawed PBMCs, live CD3+CD8+ cells negative for CD19 and CD56 were sorted. Using immunoSEQ multiplex PCR, the repertoire was profiled, and TCRdb retains in-frame clones only, with some absent. This sample has about 30,000 clones, with roughly nine tenths found just once. The germline gives CDR1 SSHAT, CDR2 FNYEAQ (reference sequence). This CDR3 spans 15 amino acids. Of note for this clone: One junction end disagrees with the germline gene, perhaps due to a read error.

The material was CD8+ T cells sorted from blood (inferred from file names), obtained from a patient given nivolumab and ipilimumab in sequence. This sequence was found in a human donor with melanoma. The V call is TRBV7-7, the J call TRBJ2-1, with no clear D. CDR3 loop: CASSLSVGHPNEQFF. CDR3 nucleotides: TGTGCTAGCAGCTTAAGTGTGGGCCACCCCAATGAGCAGTTCTTC.